The rows below give T cell receptor beta chains drawn from one sample of a study of T cells in Graves' hyperthyroidism and ophthalmopathy. TCRdb re-analysed the multiplex PCR reads in MiXCR, keeping a single row per CDR3 protein. The data show over 250,000 distinct CDR3 sequences, about 25% seen once. What was sequenced was blood. These receptors were taken from a man aged 35-49 years with Graves' hyperthyroidism that later progressed to Graves' ophthalmopathy. The CDR3 runs from the conserved cysteine through the conserved F or W. D genes are given only for firm matches. A row's size may be missing; if present it is once, few, many or a size class.

V	D	size	J	DNA	CDR3
TRBV12-3/TRBV12-4	TRBD2	NA	TRBJ2-7	TGTGCCAGCAGTTATGCGGGAGGGCATAAGTCCCACGAGCAGTACTTC	CASSYAGGHKSHEQYF
TRBV27	NA	NA	TRBJ2-5	TGTGCCAGCAGGCCTTGGTCCGGGTCCACGGTGGAGACCCAGTACTTC	CASRPWSGSTVETQYF
TRBV2	TRBD1	many	TRBJ1-1	TGTGCCAGCACCAGGACAGGGAGGAACACTGAAGCTTTCTTT	CASTRTGRNTEAFF
TRBV20-1	NA	NA	TRBJ1-1	TGCAGTCCCCTCCCGGGGGGTACGGCTGAAGCTTTCTTT	CSPLPGGTAEAFF
TRBV29-1	TRBD1	many	TRBJ1-2	TGCAGCGTTTCCGACACAGGGGGCTATGGCTACACCTTC	CSVSDTGGYGYTF
TRBV6-5	NA	many	TRBJ1-5	TGTGCCAGCAGCACGGGCGGGATTCTAAATCAGCCCCAGCATTTT	CASSTGGILNQPQHF
TRBV28	NA	many	TRBJ1-2	TGTGCCAGCAGAACAGGGTCGGATGGCTACACCTTC	CASRTGSDGYTF
TRBV12-3/TRBV12-4	TRBD1	many	TRBJ2-7	TGTGCCAGCAGTCGGGACAGATACGAGCAGTACTTC	CASSRDRYEQYF
TRBV20-1	TRBD2	NA	TRBJ2-7	TGCAGTGCTAGAGACCTTAGCGGGAGCAGCTACGAGCAGTACTTC	CSARDLSGSSYEQYF
TRBV7-9	NA	many	TRBJ2-7	TGTGCCAGCAGCTTAGTGGGTGTTCGATCGGGAGAGCAGTACTTC	CASSLVGVRSGEQYF
TRBV5-1	TRBD1	many	TRBJ2-7	TGCGCCAGCAGCTTCGACAGGGTACCTTCCGAGCAGTACTTC	CASSFDRVPSEQYF
TRBV6-5	NA	many	TRBJ2-5	TGTGCCAGCAGTTCAGGGTGGGGAACCCAAGAGACCCAGTACTTC	CASSSGWGTQETQYF
TRBV4-2	NA	NA	TRBJ2-2	TGTGCCAGCAGCCCTGGAGTAGGGAGACGGGCCGTATCGAACACCGGGGAGCTGTTTTTT	CASSPGVGRRAVSNTGELFF
TRBV24-1	NA	many	TRBJ2-2	TGTGCCACCAGTGGGTCGGGGCACGGGGAGCTGTTTTTT	CATSGSGHGELFF
TRBV19	NA	many	TRBJ2-7	TGTGCCAGTAGTCCTTGGCCCCCTCTATACGAGCAGTACTTC	CASSPWPPLYEQYF
TRBV9	NA	NA	TRBJ2-2	TGTGCCAGCAGCGTAGAGGCGGGACGAACCGGGGAGCTGTTTTTT	CASSVEAGRTGELFF
TRBV6-1	NA	NA	TRBJ1-3	TGTGCCAGCACCACACTATCCTCTGGAAACACCATATATTTT	CASTTLSSGNTIYF
TRBV6-1	NA	NA	TRBJ1-1	TGTGCCAGCAGTCTAGGGAGGGTTGGCACTGAAGCTTTCTTT	CASSLGRVGTEAFF